This T cell receptor beta chain was sequenced for a study of blood T cell repertoires in COVID-19. In the study overall: Acute and convalescent COVID-19 samples came from the United States, Italy and Spain.

Per the study methods: Quantification of nucleated cells was approximated via reference gene primer amplification. TCRdb's table, derived via immunoSEQ multiplex PCR, lists solely in-frame clones and lacks some. V, J and clone size are taken as reported in that table, and D and trimming were inferred from the DNA itself. The sample holds tens of thousands of clones, 90% seen once. The CDR3 consists of 14 residues. Germline V CDR1 and CDR2: MDHEN, SYDVKM. Between the trimmed V and J ends, which lost 2 bases and 3 bases, there was a span of 11 bases. The source material was peripheral blood. This receptor was identified in a human donor in a cohort sampled during active COVID-19. This sequence joins TRBV28 and TRBJ2-7, with D uncertain. CDR3 bases: TGTGCCAGCAGTTTACCCCAGGTGAACTACGAGCAGTACTTC. Its translation is CASSLPQVNYEQYF.